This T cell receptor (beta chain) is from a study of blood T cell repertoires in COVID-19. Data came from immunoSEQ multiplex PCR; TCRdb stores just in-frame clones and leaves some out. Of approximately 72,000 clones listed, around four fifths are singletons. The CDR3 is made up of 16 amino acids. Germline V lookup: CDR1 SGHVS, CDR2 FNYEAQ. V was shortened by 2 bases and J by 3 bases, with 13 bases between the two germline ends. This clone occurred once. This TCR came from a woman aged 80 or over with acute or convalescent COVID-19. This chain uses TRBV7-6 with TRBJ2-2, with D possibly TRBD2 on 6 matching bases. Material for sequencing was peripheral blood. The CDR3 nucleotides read TGTGCCAGCAGCTTAAGGGGAGGTGGGGACACCGGGGAGCTGTTTTTT. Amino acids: CASSLRGGGDTGELFF.